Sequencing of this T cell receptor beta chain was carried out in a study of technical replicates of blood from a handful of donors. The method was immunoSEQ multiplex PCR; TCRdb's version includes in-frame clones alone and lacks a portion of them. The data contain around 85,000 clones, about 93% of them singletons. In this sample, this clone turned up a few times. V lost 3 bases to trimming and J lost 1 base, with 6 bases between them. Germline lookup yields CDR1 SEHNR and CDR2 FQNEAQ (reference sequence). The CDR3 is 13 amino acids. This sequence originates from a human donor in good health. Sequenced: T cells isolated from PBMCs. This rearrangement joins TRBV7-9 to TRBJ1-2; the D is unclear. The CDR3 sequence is CASSFGFNYGYTF. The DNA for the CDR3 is TGTGCCAGCAGCTTCGGGTTTAACTATGGCTACACCTTC.